The TCR beta chain under discussion was sequenced for a study of blood T cell repertoires in COVID-19. Study context: From T cells, B-cell-depleted T cells, or PBMCs came the material, which was cDNA or gDNA.

Produced via immunoSEQ multiplex PCR; TCRdb's table is partial and in-frame only. The sample records 95,000 or so clones, 79% being singletons. The CDR3 runs to 15 residues. Unmatched junction bases numbered 6, after V lost 5 bases and J lost 7 bases. The germline V gene encodes CDR1 MDHEN and CDR2 SYDVKM. This clonotype was sampled from a woman of 80 years or more with active or convalescent COVID-19. The sample was peripheral blood. This sequence joins TRBV28 and TRBJ2-3; 13 bases are a match to TRBD2. CDR3 region: CASSQGLAGENTQYF. Written as DNA, the CDR3 is TGTGCCAGCAGTCAAGGACTAGCGGGAGAAAATACGCAGTATTTT.